This T cell receptor beta chain emerged from a study of shared clonotypes between healthy human individuals (dated by TCRdb to the early 2020s). Background on the whole study: A few men and a couple of women, aged 18 to 49 years, made up the cohort. Between about 0.94 and 8.9 billion PBMCs per donor were obtained by leukapheresis. Different laboratories and diverse techniques were used to prepare libraries and sequence TCR repertoires, to increase sequencing depth and limit assay-specific biases. For each donor, three plates each were used for CD4 naive and CD4 memory, two plates were used for CD8 naive, and one plate was used for CD8 memory. The study deeply sequenced blood TCR repertoires of five healthy adults to estimate repertoire size and the extent of clonotype sharing between individuals. What the authors observed across the whole study: Sampling was restricted to blood, and TCR repertoires in tissues likely differ from the TCR repertoires found in blood. Around 5% of naive CD4, 3.5% of naive CD8, about 2.4% of memory CD4, and about 0.4% of memory CD8 clonotypes were shared across a few donors. Because the study included a small number of donors, the genetic and exposure-history diversity represented was limited. Pairwise subsampling led to the expectation that sequencing depth would affect the degree of clonotype sharing among donors. Naive subsets generally had larger estimated clonotype richness than memory subsets did. Rarefaction of sorted-subset datasets indicated incomplete sequencing despite the large sequencing depth. Clonotypes shared by all four sorted-subset donors showed higher generation probabilities than non-shared clonotypes.

From cysteine to phenylalanine, the CDR3 is 13 amino acids long. This entry keeps only the CDR3 DNA: 39 bases, framed from base 1. V is clipped by 2 bases and J by 1 base, and the sequence between their germline boundaries is 5 bases long. CDR1 and CDR2 are drawn from the germline V gene: MDHEN, SYDVKM. Healthy HIV-negative adults with no recently reported acute infections or vaccinations were included as donors. Every donor was a Caucasian adult residing in Nashville, Tennessee, USA. CD4+ T cells were enriched by magnetic negative selection, after which naive cells were positively selected on CD45RA and the negative fraction was taken as the memory subset. Blood was collected by leukapheresis, and PBMCs were isolated by Ficoll-Histopaque density gradient centrifugation and then cryopreserved in liquid nitrogen vapor phase. Analytical flow cytometry was used to check the purity and quantity of every magnetically sorted T cell population. Each sorted fraction had its genomic DNA isolated and then quantified by UV absorbance on a Nanodrop 2000c.

This clone was detected only once. No cognate antigen has been identified for it. No per-base quality is available; no much larger clone lies one base away. Other DNA sequences in the sample encode the same CDR3. Using the deep immunoSEQ assay, TCR CDR3 regions were amplified from genomic DNA by multiplex PCR. Extracted genomic DNA from each cell subset was spread evenly across all wells of several immunoSEQ 96-well plates, with each plate serving as a replicate. For sorted subsets, each replicate PCR was loaded with roughly 0.2 ug genomic DNA, equivalent to 30,000 or so T cell genomes. Purified libraries were measured with a Qubit 3.0 fluorometer, size-checked on a Bioanalyzer 2100, and measured again with the KAPA Library Quantification kit. A separate single-read 150-cycle Illumina NextSeq 550 flow cell was used to sequence each immunoSEQ 96-well plate. The paper's processing steps were these. The immunoSEQ output contained only junctional sequences without quality scores, so filtering could not match that applied to full-length reads. To assign V/J genes and CDR3, sequences were annotated against IMGT germline references using PyIR, a Python wrapper for IgBLAST v1.9. Reads were removed for weak V/J assignments (E-value above 1e-6), missing CDR3, stop codons, out-of-frame junctions, or ambiguous translated residues. V3J clonotypes were defined by identical inferred V gene, J gene, and CDR3 amino acid sequence. Percentage overlap between repertoires was calculated by dividing the number of shared unique clonotypes by the size of the smaller repertoire. Repertoire richness was assessed with RTK rarefaction, the Chao1 estimator, and Recon v2.1 estimates of unobserved clonotypes. For all TCRbeta clonotypes obtained by the gDNA method from a few donors, generation probabilities were computed with OLGA. Drawn from immuneACCESS, this table holds only the in-frame rearrangements with V and J called that TCRdb kept. Clones are partly lost; checked studies trace under half to an unresolved V gene and leave the rest unexplained. V, J and clone size reflect that table, while D and trimming were determined from the DNA. Recorded for this sample are roughly 2.5 million clones; around nine tenths of them occurred a single time. The top ten clones comprise over 0.12% of the sample.

Sequencing was carried out using naive CD4+ T cells sorted from blood. Read against the paper, the sample's cell subset or site label means: CD45RA+ positively selected. Recombination joined TRBV28 with TRBJ1-1, with the D segment identity uncertain. This receptor was taken from a man aged 18 to 30 in good health. DNA sequence: TGTGCCAGCAGTTTAAGATGGAACACTGAAGCTTTCTTT. The translation is CASSLRWNTEAFF.